These T cell receptor beta chains were read from a single sample in a study of shared clonotypes between healthy human individuals. The assay was immunoSEQ multiplex PCR, and TCRdb's table has in-frame clones only and misses some. Found here are 2,500,000 or so clones, around nine tenths of them singletons; the top ten hold about 0.13%. The sample taken for sequencing was naive CD4+ T cells sorted from blood. These receptor sequences come from a man younger than 30 in good health. Both conserved end residues are part of each CDR3. The D gene is left open where the match is weak. Only some rows state a clone size, as once, few, many or a class for expanded clones.

clone_size d_call j_call v_call cdr3_length cdr3_nt cdr3_aa
NA TRBD1 TRBJ1-1 TRBV6-5 14 TGTGCCAGCAGAACAACTGACAGGGGCTCTGAAGCTTTCTTT CASRTTDRGSEAFF
NA TRBD1 TRBJ2-1 TRBV11-2 19 TGTGCCAGCAGCTCATACCCCAGGGGGCCCAAAAGCTCCTACAATGAGCAGTTCTTC CASSSYPRGPKSSYNEQFF
NA TRBD1 TRBJ1-6 TRBV11-2 15 TGTGCCAGCAGCCGTAGGACAGGGGCAAATTCACCCCTCCACTTT CASSRRTGANSPLHF
few TRBD2 TRBJ2-7 TRBV5-1 11 TGCGCCAGCACCGGGGGGTACGAGCAGTACTTC CASTGGYEQYF
NA TRBD2 TRBJ2-1 TRBV5-1 17 TGCGCCAGCTTTCGGACAGCGGGACTAGCGGGACCGAATGAGCAGTTCTTC CASFRTAGLAGPNEQFF
NA NA TRBJ2-1 TRBV18 16 TGTGCCAGCTCACCTGTCTCGGCCAACTCCTACAATGAGCAGTTCTTC CASSPVSANSYNEQFF
NA NA TRBJ1-4 TRBV7-9 15 TGTGCCAGCAGCCTAACACAGGGCCCTAATGAAAAACTGTTTTTT CASSLTQGPNEKLFF
NA TRBD2 TRBJ2-2 TRBV5-4 14 TGTGCCAGCACGCTAGCGGGAGGTACCGGGGAGCTGTTTTTT CASTLAGGTGELFF
NA NA TRBJ2-4 TRBV2 14 TGTGCCAGCAGTAACCCCGGTGACAAAAACATTCAGTACTTC CASSNPGDKNIQYF
NA NA TRBJ1-5 TRBV27 12 TGTGCCAGCAGTTCCGTCGGCGAGAACCAGCATTTT CASSSVGENQHF
NA NA TRBJ1-1 TRBV11-2 14 TGTGCCAGCAGCGACCAACCCATGAACACTGAAGCTTTCTTT CASSDQPMNTEAFF
once NA TRBJ2-6 TRBV7-9 15 TGTGCCAGCAGCTTCAGGGTCTCTGGGGCCAACGTCCTGACTTTC CASSFRVSGANVLTF
NA NA TRBJ2-7 TRBV10-2 13 TGCGCCACTAGTAGCGCCGTCCTAGACGAGCAGTACTTC CATSSAVLDEQYF
NA NA TRBJ2-7 TRBV10-1 12 TGCGCCAGCAGATCAGGGTCCTACGAGCAGTACTTC CASRSGSYEQYF
NA NA TRBJ2-7 TRBV6-1 17 TGTGCCAGCAGTGAAATGGTTTATTTGGTGGGGCTCGGCGAGCAGTACTTC CASSEMVYLVGLGEQYF
NA TRBD2 TRBJ2-1 TRBV13 18 TGTGCCAGCAGCTTAGGAGGTAGCGCGGGAGGATCCTACAATGAGCAGTTCTTC CASSLGGSAGGSYNEQFF
once NA TRBJ1-2 TRBV11-2 14 TGTGCCAGCAGCCCTAAAGAGGGCCTCTATGGCTACACCTTC CASSPKEGLYGYTF
NA NA TRBJ2-5 TRBV6-5 12 TGTGCCAGCAGTTACGGTCAAGAGACCCAGTACTTC CASSYGQETQYF
NA TRBD2 TRBJ2-7 TRBV7-2 15 TGTGCCAGCAGCAGTAGCGGGAGGGCCTTTTACGAGCAGTACTTC CASSSSGRAFYEQYF
once NA TRBJ2-1 TRBV29-1 13 TGCAGCGTTGAAGAGAGGGCTTCGGGACACCAGTTCTTC CSVEERASGHQFF
NA NA TRBJ2-7 TRBV19 12 TGTGCCAGTAGTATCAAGGGAAGCGAGCAGTACTTC CASSIKGSEQYF
NA TRBD2 TRBJ2-1 TRBV5-4 15 TGTGCCAGCAGCTTGGACAGCGGGACCTACAATGAGCAGTTCTTC CASSLDSGTYNEQFF
NA NA TRBJ1-1 TRBV15 16 TGTGCCACCAGCCCGCCGGGGCGGCGGACGAACACTGAAGCTTTCTTT CATSPPGRRTNTEAFF
once TRBD1 TRBJ1-2 TRBV5-5 16 TGTGCCAGCAGGAGAACCGGGACAGGGTTCATCTATGGCTACACCTTC CASRRTGTGFIYGYTF
once NA TRBJ2-6 TRBV30 15 TGTGCCTGGAGTGTATGGCCCTCTGGGGCCAACGTCCTGACTTTC CAWSVWPSGANVLTF
NA TRBD1 TRBJ1-2 TRBV18 17 TGTGCCAGCTCACCACCTCTCTTGACAGGGAGGATAGAGGGCTACACCTTC CASSPPLLTGRIEGYTF
NA NA TRBJ1-2 TRBV30 13 TGTGCCTGGAGAGACGACAAATCCTATGGCTACACCTTC CAWRDDKSYGYTF
NA TRBD1 TRBJ2-5 TRBV15 14 TGTGCCACCAGCCGGGACAGCCAGCAAGAGACCCAGTACTTC CATSRDSQQETQYF
NA NA TRBJ2-5 TRBV5-1 14 TGCGCCAGCAGCTTGGTGCCAGACCAAGAGACCCAGTACTTC CASSLVPDQETQYF
NA NA TRBJ2-7 TRBV5-1 14 TGCGCCAGCAGCTTGATCCCGAGCTCCTACGAGCAGTACTTC CASSLIPSSYEQYF
NA NA TRBJ1-5 TRBV5-3 15 TGTGCCAGAAGCGGACATGCAGAGACTAATCAGCCCCAGCATTTT CARSGHAETNQPQHF
NA TRBD2 TRBJ2-3 TRBV19 16 TGTGCCAGTAGGGTCTCTAGCGGGAGATCGGCAGATACGCAGTATTTT CASRVSSGRSADTQYF
NA NA TRBJ2-1 TRBV7-3 13 TGTGCCAGCAGTTCGGACAGATACAATGAGCAGTTCTTC CASSSDRYNEQFF
NA TRBD1 TRBJ1-5 TRBV19 15 TGTGCCAGTAGTAGCCTTGGGACAGGGGTTCAGCCCCAGCATTTT CASSSLGTGVQPQHF
NA TRBD2 TRBJ2-2 TRBV6-5 15 TGTGCCAGCAGTTTCAGCGGGGCGAGCACCGGGGAGCTGTTTTTT CASSFSGASTGELFF
NA NA TRBJ2-5 TRBV5-1 14 TGCGCCAGCAGCTTGCAGGGGTACCAAGAGACCCAGTACTTC CASSLQGYQETQYF
NA NA TRBJ2-7 TRBV30 14 TGTGCCTGGAGTACGGGACACCCCTCCTACGAGCAGTACTTC CAWSTGHPSYEQYF
NA NA TRBJ2-3 TRBV5-1 18 TGCGCCAGCAGCTTGTGGGCAAGCGGTTCGTCTAGCACAGATACGCAGTATTTT CASSLWASGSSSTDTQYF
few NA TRBJ2-5 TRBV6-6 11 TGTGCCAGCAGTTACCAAGAGACCCAGTACTTC CASSYQETQYF
NA NA TRBJ2-3 TRBV6-1 12 TGTGCCAGCAGTGAATGGGGAGGAGGGCAGTATTTT CASSEWGGGQYF
NA NA TRBJ1-2 TRBV5-4 15 TGTGCCAGCAGTCAGCAGGGTATTTTTAGCTATGGCTACACCTTC CASSQQGIFSYGYTF
once TRBD1 TRBJ1-4 TRBV5-1 16 TGCGCCAGCAGCCCGACAGGGGGGCGTACTAATGAAAAACTGTTTTTT CASSPTGGRTNEKLFF